Listed below are T cell receptor beta chains from one sample, sequenced in a study of CD8+ T cells in alopecia areata. TCRdb's copy holds only in-frame clones and misses some; the assay was immunoSEQ multiplex PCR. The sample carries about 97,000 clones, around 45% recorded once. Input material: CD4+ T cells sorted from blood. All receptors derive from a human donor with alopecia areata. The CDR3 runs from the conserved cysteine through the conserved F or W. The D gene is left open where the match is weak. Clone size is shown for a subset of rows, as once, few, many or a class of expanded clone.

cdr3_nt | cdr3_aa | d_call | j_call | v_call | clone_size
TGTGCCAGTAGTATACAGGTGGGACCCAAAAACATTCAGTACTTC | CASSIQVGPKNIQYF | NA | TRBJ2-4 | TRBV19 | NA
TGTGCCAGCAGCTCGACAGGGGGGATCGACGAGCAGTACTTC | CASSSTGGIDEQYF | TRBD1 | TRBJ2-7 | TRBV7-2 | NA
TGTGCCAGCAGAACGCACGGAACAGATACGCAGTATTTT | CASRTHGTDTQYF | NA | TRBJ2-3 | TRBV28 | few
TGCAGCGTTGATGTGGGGCGGGCAGATACGCAGTATTTT | CSVDVGRADTQYF | NA | TRBJ2-3 | TRBV29-1 | once
TGCAGCGTTGAAGAACCGCCAGGGAGTGAAAAACTGTTTTTT | CSVEEPPGSEKLFF | NA | TRBJ1-4 | TRBV29-1 | few
TGCAGCGTTGTTGGGGCAGCCTCTGGAAACACCATATATTTT | CSVVGAASGNTIYF | NA | TRBJ1-3 | TRBV29-1 | NA
TGTGCCAGCAGCTCGAACAGGGATCCCTACAATGAGCAGTTCTTC | CASSSNRDPYNEQFF | NA | TRBJ2-1 | TRBV7-2 | many
TGCGCCAGCAGTCAAAGCCCAAAGACAGCGACTAGCGGGGGAACTATTCGCGGGGATACGCAGTATTTT | CASSQSPKTATSGGTIRGDTQYF | TRBD2 | TRBJ2-3 | TRBV23-1 | few
TGTGCCAGCAGTTACTCGGACCCGGGTGAAAAACTGTTTTTT | CASSYSDPGEKLFF | NA | TRBJ1-4 | TRBV6-5 | NA
TGTGCCAGCAGGGAGAGTATCGAGGGGAGCGAGCAGTACTTC | CASRESIEGSEQYF | NA | TRBJ2-7 | TRBV28 | NA
TGCAGCGCCGAACGGGGCTACGAGCAGTACTTC | CSAERGYEQYF | NA | TRBJ2-7 | TRBV29-1 | NA
TGTGCCAGCAGCCAAGATTGGTCTAGCGGCAACAATGAGCAGTTCTTC | CASSQDWSSGNNEQFF | TRBD2 | TRBJ2-1 | TRBV4-2 | few
TGTGCCAGCTCTACTGGGGGGCCCACTGAAGCTTTCTTT | CASSTGGPTEAFF | NA | TRBJ1-1 | TRBV7-3 | NA
TGCGCCAGCAGCTGGACCGAACAGGGGACCGGGGAGCTGTTTTTT | CASSWTEQGTGELFF | TRBD1 | TRBJ2-2 | TRBV5-1 | NA
TGTGCCAGCAGCCGAAATACACTAGCTATCGGGGAGCTGTTTTTT | CASSRNTLAIGELFF | NA | TRBJ2-2 | TRBV11-2 | NA
TGTGCCAGCAGCTACGTAGCCCGGGCACCATACGAGCAGTACTTC | CASSYVARAPYEQYF | NA | TRBJ2-7 | TRBV7-9 | NA
TGCAGCGTTGAACACCCGACGAGCGGGCCTAACACCGGGGAGCTGTTTTTT | CSVEHPTSGPNTGELFF | NA | TRBJ2-2 | TRBV29-1 | NA
TGCGCCAGCAGCTTGGTAGCGTTCCAGGGGGCAGGTTACGAGCAGTACTTC | CASSLVAFQGAGYEQYF | TRBD1 | TRBJ2-7 | TRBV5-1 | NA
TGTGCCAGCTCGGCTAGCGGGAGGGCGGATACGCAGTATTTT | CASSASGRADTQYF | TRBD2 | TRBJ2-3 | TRBV27 | few
TGCAGCGTTAGCGTCAGGGTGATGAACACTGAAGCTTTCTTT | CSVSVRVMNTEAFF | NA | TRBJ1-1 | TRBV29-1 | few
TGCGCCAGCAGCTCACCTCAGGGTTCCAAAAACATTCAGTACTTC | CASSSPQGSKNIQYF | NA | TRBJ2-4 | TRBV5-1 | few
TGCAGCGTTGTGACCTCAAATGCTTGGGGTGAAAAACTGTTTTTT | CSVVTSNAWGEKLFF | NA | TRBJ1-4 | TRBV29-1 | few
TGCAGCGTGGGCCGAGGGGGTGGGGGCGATGAGCAGTTCTTC | CSVGRGGGGDEQFF | NA | TRBJ2-1 | TRBV29-1 | few
TGTGCCTGGAGTGTATCCCGCACGTCCTCTGGGGCCAACGTCCTGACTTTC | CAWSVSRTSSGANVLTF | NA | TRBJ2-6 | TRBV30 | NA
TGCAGTGCCCCGTGGGGAGATACGCAGTATTTT | CSAPWGDTQYF | NA | TRBJ2-3 | TRBV20-1 | few
TGTGCCTGGAGCCCCGGGACTATTGTTTTTTTCGGTACGCAGTATTTT | CAWSPGTIVFFGTQYF | TRBD2 | TRBJ2-3 | TRBV30 | NA
TGTGCCAGCAGCTTGGCCGCGGACAGAGGCTATGGCTACACCTTC | CASSLAADRGYGYTF | NA | TRBJ1-2 | TRBV5-4 | NA
TGTGCCAGCAGTCGACCGGGACAGGGATGGCAGCCCCAGCATTTT | CASSRPGQGWQPQHF | TRBD1 | TRBJ1-5 | TRBV5-6 | NA
TGTGCCTGGAGTGTACGGGGGCATCAGCCCCAGCATTTT | CAWSVRGHQPQHF | NA | TRBJ1-5 | TRBV30 | NA
TGTGCCTGGACCACCGGACCTGAAGCTTTCTTT | CAWTTGPEAFF | NA | TRBJ1-1 | TRBV30 | NA
TGTGCCAGCAGCGTAGCTATGGGGGAGACCCAGTACTTC | CASSVAMGETQYF | NA | TRBJ2-5 | TRBV9 | NA
TGCGCCAGCAGCCAAGATCGGCGCACAGATACGCAGTATTTT | CASSQDRRTDTQYF | NA | TRBJ2-3 | TRBV4-3 | NA
TGCAGCGTTGAAGATCTGGCTAGCGGGATCAGGAATGAGCAGTTCTTC | CSVEDLASGIRNEQFF | TRBD2 | TRBJ2-1 | TRBV29-1 | NA
TGTGCCAGCAGCCCTAGGGGACAGGGCCGCGAGCAGTACTTC | CASSPRGQGREQYF | TRBD1 | TRBJ2-7 | TRBV6-6 | NA
TGTGCCAGCAGCCGAGACAGGGGGCCCTCATACGAGCAGTACTTC | CASSRDRGPSYEQYF | TRBD1 | TRBJ2-7 | TRBV7-9 | few
TGTGCCAGCAGCTTAGAAGGTGGGAAGTACTTC | CASSLEGGKYF | NA | TRBJ2-4 | TRBV7-8 | NA
TGTGCCAGCTCACCACAGGGTCAGTTCCGTACGCAGTATTTT | CASSPQGQFRTQYF | NA | TRBJ2-3 | TRBV18 | NA
TGTGCCAGCAAGGCCGAAATCGTGCGAAACACAGATACGCAGTATTTT | CASKAEIVRNTDTQYF | NA | TRBJ2-3 | TRBV2 | NA
TGCGCTGGAGGGGGACAGGGGGCCTACGAGCAGTACTTC | CAGGGQGAYEQYF | TRBD1 | TRBJ2-7 | TRBV5-1 | few
TGTGCCAGCAGCTTAGCCCACAGCACCTACGAGCAGTACTTC | CASSLAHSTYEQYF | NA | TRBJ2-7 | TRBV7-2 | NA
TGTGCCAGCAGTTACTCCGACAGGAAAGAGACCCAGTACTTC | CASSYSDRKETQYF | NA | TRBJ2-5 | TRBV6-5 | once
TGTGCCAGCAGACCTACTAGCGTGGAGACCCAGTACTTC | CASRPTSVETQYF | TRBD2 | TRBJ2-5 | TRBV6-5 | NA
TGTGCCAGCAGTTTAGGGCCAGCGCCCTATGGCTACACCTTC | CASSLGPAPYGYTF | NA | TRBJ1-2 | TRBV28 | few
TGTGCCAGCAGCTTGGCCACGGGGAGGGCAGATACGCAGTATTTT | CASSLATGRADTQYF | TRBD2 | TRBJ2-3 | TRBV5-6 | NA
TGTGCCAGCAGCTCCCAGGGGAGTGCAGATACGCAGTATTTT | CASSSQGSADTQYF | NA | TRBJ2-3 | TRBV7-9 | few
TGCGCCAGCAGCCAAGAAGGCCTCACCGGGACACGGGGGATCTATGGCTACACCTTC | CASSQEGLTGTRGIYGYTF | NA | TRBJ1-2 | TRBV4-1 | NA
TGCGCCAGCAGCTTGGTCGCAGGGTCTAACTATGGCTACACCTTC | CASSLVAGSNYGYTF | NA | TRBJ1-2 | TRBV5-1 | NA
TGTGCCAGTAGTACCAGACAGGGAGAAGCTTTCTTT | CASSTRQGEAFF | TRBD1 | TRBJ1-1 | TRBV19 | few
TGTGCCAGCAGTTTGACTAGCGGGGGTCAAGAGACCCAGTACTTC | CASSLTSGGQETQYF | TRBD2 | TRBJ2-5 | TRBV28 | NA